This passage covers 18 T cell receptor beta chains from one sample sequenced in a study of T cell responses to AZD1222 COVID-19 vaccine. Method: immunoSEQ multiplex PCR; TCRdb's copy keeps in-frame clones and lacks some. The profile shows about 110,000 clones, about 88% of them singletons. The sequencing used peripheral blood, collected on day 0 of AZD1222 vaccination. The receptors come from an adult in good health.

This clone showed up just once. The chain employs TRBV9 and TRBJ1-3, with D unclear. CDR3 length: 13 residues. V was trimmed by 5 bases and J by 2 bases, leaving 8 bases between them. From germline, CDR1 is SGDLS and CDR2 YYNGEE. DNA for the CDR3: TGTGCCAGCAGACGGGAGACTGGAAACACCATATATTTT. Its protein is CASRRETGNTIYF.

J is TRBJ1-3 and V is TRBV7-8; D is undetermined. Trimming cost V 0 bases and J 3 bases, with 15 bases left between them. CDR1 is SGHVS and CDR2 is FQNEAQ in the germline V gene. The CDR3 covers 17 residues. The CDR3 reads CASSLAWGGTSGNTIYF. CDR3 bases: TGTGCCAGCAGCTTAGCCTGGGGTGGAACCAGTGGAAACACCATATATTTT.

The chain couples TRBV7-9 to TRBJ2-2; a weak D match, TRBD2 (6 bases). CDR3 length: 15 residues. Germline V gene sequence: CDR1 SEHNR, CDR2 FQNEAQ (reference sequence). The V end was cut by 3 bases, the J end by 0 bases, with 8 bases between. The CDR3 reads CASSFWGANTGELFF. The CDR3, as DNA: TGTGCCAGCAGCTTTTGGGGGGCGAACACCGGGGAGCTGTTTTTT.

V is TRBV6-5 and J is TRBJ2-1, with TRBD2 matching over 8 bases. V shed 4 bases and J 0 bases; nucleotides not matched to a gene: 5. CDR1 and CDR2 from the germline V gene are MNHEY and SVGAGI. The CDR3 is made up of 16 amino acids. The CDR3 DNA reads TGTGCCAGCAGTTCGACTAGCGTTAGCTCCTACAATGAGCAGTTCTTC. Residues: CASSSTSVSSYNEQFF.

V and J are TRBV29-1 and TRBJ2-5; 7 nucleotides match TRBD2. Trimming cost V 6 bases and J 1 base; bases outside gene matches: 5. The CDR3 is 13 residues long. CDR1 SQVTM and CDR2 ANQGSEA come from the germline V gene. As DNA, the CDR3 is TGCAGCGTCGAGGGAGGGCTCCAAGAGACCCAGTACTTC. Protein: CSVEGGLQETQYF.

Details on this clone: Other nucleotide sequences from this sample produce the same CDR3. This chain uses TRBV9 with TRBJ1-2; 9 bases are a match to TRBD1. CDR1 and CDR2 (germline): SGDLS, YYNGEE. The CDR3 spans 14 residues. V gave up 4 bases and J gave up 2 bases; unmatched junction bases: 3. CDR3 bases: TGTGCCAGCAGCCCAGGACAGGGGAACTATGGCTACACCTTC. Protein sequence: CASSPGQGNYGYTF.

This chain connects TRBV7-2 to TRBJ2-7; D unclear. The germline V gene has CDR1 SGHTA and CDR2 FQGNSA. CDR3 length: 14 residues. V shed 5 bases and J shed 4 bases, with 15 bases lying between them. CDR3 protein: CASSLSTVGYEQYF. The CDR3 DNA sequence: TGTGCCAGCAGCCTTAGTACCGTCGGTTACGAGCAGTACTTC.

The V and J genes are TRBV3-1 (or the pseudogene TRBV3-2) and TRBJ2-3, with D perhaps TRBD2 (6 bases). CDR1 is LGHDT and CDR2 is YNNKEL in the germline V gene (reference sequence). The length of the CDR3 is 15 residues. Between the trimmed V and J ends, which lost 4 bases and 2 bases, there was a span of 13 bases. The chain's CDR3 is CASSPLIAATDTQYF. The CDR3 DNA follows: TGTGCCAGCAGCCCCCTCATAGCGGCCACAGATACGCAGTATTTT.

The chain is built from TRBV27 and TRBJ2-2, with D possibly matching TRBD1 (7 bases). The ends were cut back, 6 bases at V and 4 bases at J, with 21 bases in the middle. Germline lookup yields CDR1 MNHEY and CDR2 SMNVEV (reference sequence). The CDR3 is made up of 17 amino acids. CDR3 residues: CASRHRGTAAGTGELFF. CDR3 DNA: TGTGCCAGCAGACACCGGGGGACAGCAGCGGGCACCGGGGAGCTGTTTTTT.

V usage is TRBV28 and J usage is TRBJ1-6; no definite D call. This CDR3 region has 16 residues. The V end was cut by 3 bases, the J end by 5 bases, with 14 bases between. Germline V gene sequence: CDR1 MDHEN, CDR2 SYDVKM. The DNA of the CDR3 is TGTGCCAGCAGTTTTCTCTGGGCCCTCAATAATTCACCCCTCCACTTT. Translated: CASSFLWALNNSPLHF.

This chain joins TRBV18 and TRBJ1-3; weak D call: TRBD1 (6 bases). V was clipped by 1 base and J by 0 bases, with 10 bases between them. This CDR3 has 16 residues. Germline CDR1 is KGHSH and CDR2 is LQKENI. The CDR3 sequence: CASSPRGRVSGNTIYF. CDR3 nucleotides: TGTGCCAGCTCACCACGGGGGCGCGTCTCTGGAAACACCATATATTTT.

The J gene is TRBJ1-1, the V gene TRBV11-3, with TRBD1 as a possible D gene (5 bases). The CDR3 contains 15 residues. The V end was cut by 1 base, the J end by 4 bases, with 13 bases between. Germline loops: CDR1 SGHNT, CDR2 YENEEA. Here the CDR3 reads CASSLGGAGGTEAFF. In nucleotides, the CDR3 is TGTGCCAGCAGCTTAGGAGGGGCCGGGGGCACTGAAGCTTTCTTT.

The rearrangement uses TRBV7-9 and TRBJ2-5; D is unclear. This CDR3 has 12 residues. Trimming took off 7 bases at V and 5 bases at J, with 11 bases between the two ends. CDR1 and CDR2 from the germline V gene are SEHNR and FQNEAQ (reference sequence). The CDR3 sequence: CASTLDRETQYF. The CDR3 region has the DNA TGTGCCAGCACCTTGGACCGCGAGACCCAGTACTTC. The variable domain in full, with the rest retrieved from reference TRBV7-9 and TRBJ2-5, is DTGVSQNPRHKITKRGQNVTFRCDPISEHNRLYWYRQTLGQGPEFLTYFQNEAQLEKSRLLSDRFSAERPKGSFSTLEIQRTEQGDSAMYLCASTLDRETQYFGPGTRLLVL.

The count of this clone is one. The chain links TRBV5-1 to TRBJ2-1, with D possibly called TRBD1 or TRBD2 (5 bases each). The CDR3 runs 15 residues. Per germline, CDR1 SGHRS and CDR2 YFSETQ. V was trimmed by 0 bases and J by 7 bases, leaving 14 bases between them. The CDR3 is CASSLVGGRENEQFF. Written as DNA, the CDR3 is TGCGCCAGCAGCTTGGTTGGGGGAAGAGAGAATGAGCAGTTCTTC.

The V gene is TRBV9, the J gene TRBJ1-6; 8 nucleotides match TRBD1. V shed 4 bases, J shed 0 bases, and the junction held 12 bases outside the gene matches. This CDR3 spans 19 amino acids. CDR1 and CDR2 from the germline V gene are SGDLS and YYNGEE. CDR3 amino acids: CASSIGQGGWGSYNSPLHF. The CDR3 DNA is TGTGCCAGCAGCATCGGACAGGGTGGATGGGGCTCCTATAATTCACCCCTCCACTTT.

The chain uses TRBV2 and TRBJ2-2; the D gene is possibly TRBD2 (5 bases). The CDR3 spans 15 residues. The germline V gene encodes CDR1 SNHLY and CDR2 FYNNEI. The germline V and J ends were trimmed by 0 bases and 7 bases, with 12 bases remaining between them. The CDR3 DNA follows: TGTGCCAGCAGTGAAGCGAGGGTGGTGGGCGGGGAGCTGTTTTTT. This encodes CASSEARVVGGELFF.

This clone was counted between two and nine times. V and J are TRBV5-6 and TRBJ1-6; weak D call: TRBD1 (5 bases). Per the germline V gene, CDR1 is SGHDT and CDR2 is YYEEEE. This CDR3 comprises 16 residues. V was shortened by 0 bases and J by 10 bases, with 17 bases between the two germline ends. In DNA form, the CDR3 reads TGTGCCAGCAGCTTGGGTACGTCTGGGACGGGCTCACCCCTCCACTTT. Its protein is CASSLGTSGTGSPLHF.

The chain combines TRBV10-3 with TRBJ1-6, with TRBD1 as a possible D gene (6 bases). V dropped 2 bases and J dropped 6 bases, with 8 bases sitting between them. There are 14 residues in the CDR3. Germline V CDR1 and CDR2: ENHRY, SYGVKD. CDR3 sequence reads: CAISETGINSPLHF. In DNA, the CDR3 is TGTGCCATCAGTGAGACAGGGATTAATTCACCCCTCCACTTT.